One TCR beta chain is described in this entry. Its antigen is not known. The data were taken from a study of T cells expressing NK-cell markers. About the study: From sorted CD3+CD56+NKG2C+, CD3+CD56+NKG2C- and CD3+CD56-NKG2C+ T cells came the TCR beta repertoires. Seropositivity for HCMV was found in seven of the eight sequenced donors, with one seronegative. Study observations and caveats: NKG2C+ dominant clonotype frequencies in 6 or 7 donors were about 1.0-7.0% of CD8+ T cells. A few donors' CD3+CD56-NKG2C+ cells were dominated by the same clonotypes.

Per the germline V gene, CDR1 is KGHDR and CDR2 is SFDVKD. The CDR3 has 16 amino acids. TCRdb processed the 5' RACE reads again and assigns one entry to each CDR3 protein, with no DNA. This sample's clone table lists about 460,000 distinct CDR3 sequences. J is TRBJ2-1 and V is TRBV24-1; TCRdb names TRBD2, which stays unverified in the absence of DNA. This TCR was sampled from a woman in her forties or fifties in good health. The sample was blood T cells: a sorted CD56 or NKG2C T cell subset, CD4+ or CD8+ T cells, or bulk PBMC T cells (not recorded which). CDR3 residues: CATSDLGLAGHNEQFF.